This TCR beta chain was recorded in a study of Ad26.COV2.S vaccination and SARS-CoV-2 variants. Overall study: COV1001, an Ad26.COV2.S trial, supplied this vaccine-arm donor. Findings and limits, study-wide: Analytic work on TCR breadth and depth might have understated the full extent of total T cell responses. Non-spike TCR breadth was similar in vaccine and placebo recipients.

The sample's treatment: roughly 19 received Ad26.COV2.S at low or high dose, single or two shots; 5 received placebo; per-sample allocation not given. All samples were drawn on day 63, counting from the first vaccine or placebo injection. Turning to this clone: The antigen remains undetermined.

The CDR3 loop spans 10 amino acids. Trimming shortened V by 8 bases and J by 4 bases, and 8 bases separated the two germline ends. Germline values: CDR1 DFQATT, CDR2 SNEGSKA (reference sequence). Produced via immunoSEQ multiplex PCR; TCRdb's table is partial and in-frame only. The sample has 430,000 or so clones; roughly 90% are singletons. The V and J genes are TRBV20-1 and TRBJ1-1; no definite D call. The specimen comprised peripheral blood, sampled in a trial of Ad26.COV2.S vaccine versus placebo. The clonotype comes from a person aged 18 to 65 who received the Ad26.COV2.S COVID-19 vaccine or a placebo. The CDR3 region is CSSVITEAFF. Written as DNA, the CDR3 is TGCAGTTCGGTGATCACTGAAGCTTTCTTT.